One and the same sample provided the 25 T cell receptor beta chains below, sequenced in a study of Ad26.COV2.S vaccination and SARS-CoV-2 variants listed by TCRdb under 2021. The method was the immunoSEQ multiplex PCR assay. The clones in this table, taken by TCRdb from immuneACCESS, are in-frame only. Not every clone is retained; where verified, under half of the shortfall comes from an unresolved V gene, and the cause of the rest is unknown. This sample is represented by some 640,000 clones; 80% to 90% of them were singletons. The leading ten clones occupy roughly 1.5% of the sample. Explained via the paper, the treatment or condition label denotes: 19 received Ad26.COV2.S at low or high dose, single or two shots; about five received placebo; per-sample allocation not given. Repertoires of vaccine and placebo recipients were sequenced from samples taken on day 63 after the first injection. The sample was peripheral blood, taken in a trial of Ad26.COV2.S vaccine versus placebo. Receptors originate from a person between 18 and 59 years old who received the Ad26.COV2.S COVID-19 vaccine or a placebo.

This clone was seen more than once but under ten times. This chain joins TRBV6-5 and TRBJ1-1; 7 bases are a match to TRBD1. Germline V gives CDR1 MNHEY, CDR2 SVGAGI. The CDR3 loop spans 15 amino acids. With 6 bases clipped from V and 6 bases from J, the junction kept 13 bases outside the gene matches. The CDR3, as DNA: TGTGCCAGCAGCCGCCTTGGAGGGCAGGGGGCTGAAGCTTTCTTT. Its translation is CASSRLGGQGAEAFF.

This chain joins TRBV3-1 (or the pseudogene TRBV3-2) and TRBJ2-2; unclear D gene. V lost 8 bases and J lost 4, with 8 bases in between. The CDR3 consists of 12 residues. Germline V gene sequence: CDR1 LGHDT, CDR2 YNNKEL (reference sequence). CDR3 in amino acids: CASSWVTGELFF. The CDR3 DNA follows: TGTGCCAGCTCTTGGGTCACCGGGGAGCTGTTTTTT.

The chain combines TRBV13 with TRBJ2-7; 7 bases line up with TRBD2. This CDR3 is 15 amino acids long. Per germline, CDR1 PRHDT and CDR2 FYEKMQ (reference sequence). Trimming removed 2 bases from V and 0 bases from J; junction bases left unmatched: 4. CDR3 DNA sequence: TGTGCCAGCAGCTTACGACCGGGGGGCTCCTACGAGCAGTACTTC. Residues: CASSLRPGGSYEQYF. The full variable domain, its missing parts supplied by reference TRBV13 and TRBJ2-7, is AAGVIQSPRHLIKEKRETATLKCYPIPRHDTVYWYQQGPGQDPQFLISFYEKMQSDKGSIPDRFSAQQFSDYHSELNMSSLELGDSALYFCASSLRPGGSYEQYFGPGTRLTVT.

The rearrangement uses TRBV9 and TRBJ1-3, with 9 bases matching TRBD1. Germline V CDR1 and CDR2: SGDLS, YYNGEE. V lost 4 bases, J lost 1 base, and 6 bases stayed unmatched. This CDR3 has 16 amino acids. The CDR3 loop reads CASSSRQGDSGNTIYF. The CDR3 nucleotides read TGTGCCAGCAGCTCCCGACAGGGGGATTCTGGAAACACCATATATTTT.

The chain has TRBV6-5 and TRBJ2-5, with D perhaps TRBD1 (5 bases). The CDR3 loop spans 16 amino acids. The V end lost 0 bases, the J end lost 0 bases, and 11 bases lay between the germline ends. Germline lookup yields CDR1 MNHEY and CDR2 SVGAGI. The CDR3 region has the DNA TGTGCCAGCAGTTACTCAGGGGCTTCGTACCAAGAGACCCAGTACTTC. Translated: CASSYSGASYQETQYF.

This clone has just a few counts. The rearrangement links TRBV10-3 to TRBJ1-3; a weak D match, TRBD1 (5 bases). CDR1 and CDR2 (germline): ENHRY, SYGVKD. Trimming pared 6 bases from V and 2 bases from J, leaving 11 bases between. There are 14 residues in the CDR3. The DNA for the CDR3 is TGTGCCATCAGAGAGCAGGGAGCTGGAAACACCATATATTTT. This encodes CAIREQGAGNTIYF.

This chain joins TRBV5-6 and TRBJ2-7; D gene uncertain. Trimming took 2 bases from V and 5 from J, leaving 14 bases between them. Germline CDR1 and CDR2: SGHDT and YYEEEE. This CDR3 spans 14 amino acids. CDR3 region: CASSLRIGGNEQYF. Written as DNA, the CDR3 is TGTGCCAGCAGCTTACGTATAGGCGGAAACGAGCAGTACTTC.

The V and J genes are TRBV6-6 and TRBJ2-6, with D possibly being TRBD1 or TRBD2 (5 bases each). This CDR3 has 16 amino acids. The V gene lost 3 bases and the J gene lost 2 bases, with 11 bases spanning the gap. Germline CDR1 is MNHNY and CDR2 is SVGAGI (reference sequence). The CDR3 DNA follows: TGTGCCAGCAGTTATACACCGGGGCCTGGGGCCAACGTCCTGACTTTC. Its protein product is CASSYTPGPGANVLTF.

The chain couples TRBV2 to TRBJ1-5; D may be TRBD1 (6 bases). Per germline, CDR1 SNHLY and CDR2 FYNNEI. The CDR3 has 13 residues. Between the trimmed V and J ends, which lost 7 bases and 4 bases, there was a span of 11 bases. For the CDR3, the DNA is TGTGCCAGCAAGGACAGACTAAATCAGCCCCAGCATTTT. Encoded protein: CASKDRLNQPQHF.

In its sample, this clone was seen once. The DNA for the CDR3 is TGTGCCTGGGATGACAGTAGCAATCAGCCCCAGCATTTT. Its protein product is CAWDDSSNQPQHF. The chain employs TRBV30 and TRBJ1-5; possibly TRBD1 for D (5 bases). This CDR3 has 13 amino acids. Deletions cut 5 bases from V and 0 bases from J, with 8 bases between. Looked up from germline, CDR1 is GTSNPN and CDR2 is SVGIG (reference sequence).

The V and J genes are TRBV9 and TRBJ2-6, with D uncertain. The germline V and J ends were trimmed by 0 bases and 4 bases, with 17 bases remaining between them. Germline loops: CDR1 SGDLS, CDR2 YYNGEE. The CDR3 runs to 18 residues. The CDR3: CASSVVGRTPSGANVLTF. CDR3 DNA: TGTGCCAGCAGCGTAGTGGGTAGGACGCCTTCCGGGGCCAACGTCCTGACTTTC.

The rearrangement links TRBV2 to TRBJ1-2; D is ambiguous. CDR3 length: 12 residues. V shed 7 bases and J shed 6 bases, with 12 bases lying between them. The germline V gene has CDR1 SNHLY and CDR2 FYNNEI. The CDR3 reads CASTRQRDGYTF. CDR3 coding DNA: TGTGCCAGCACGCGACAACGAGATGGCTACACCTTC.

The chain is built from TRBV11-1 and TRBJ2-3; TRBD1 or TRBD2 may be the D gene (5 bases each). This CDR3 contains 14 residues. The germline gives CDR1 SGHAT, CDR2 FQDESV (reference sequence). Trimming shortened V by 5 bases and J by 3 bases, and 12 bases separated the two germline ends. The CDR3 DNA sequence: TGTGCCAGCAGCCGCCCAGGGAGTACAGATACGCAGTATTTT. This gives the protein CASSRPGSTDTQYF.

This clone was detected only once. This CDR3 is CASSPVALTPEQYF. Written as DNA, the CDR3 is TGCGCCAGCAGCCCGGTGGCCTTAACCCCGGAGCAGTACTTC. The chain couples TRBV5-1 to TRBJ2-7; D uncertain. V dropped 4 bases and J dropped 7 bases, with 18 bases sitting between them. Germline V gene data show CDR1 as SGHRS and CDR2 as YFSETQ. The CDR3 runs to 14 residues.

This chain connects TRBV11-2 to TRBJ2-1; the match to TRBD2 covers 12 bases. Trimming removed 5 bases from V and 7 bases from J; junction bases left unmatched: 18. Germline V gene lookup returns CDR1 SGHAT and CDR2 FQNNGV. The CDR3 length is 19 residues. The CDR3 region is CASSPRPESSGGAQNEQFF. The CDR3 coding sequence is TGTGCCAGCAGCCCCCGGCCCGAATCTAGCGGGGGGGCTCAGAATGAGCAGTTCTTC.

V gene TRBV6-2 or TRBV6-3 combines with J gene TRBJ2-2; 15 nucleotides align to TRBD2. This CDR3 comprises 17 residues. After removal of 6 bases from V and 7 bases from J, the junction contained 9 bases not matched to a gene. CDR1 and CDR2 from the germline V gene are MNHEY and SVGEGT. CDR3 in amino acids: CASSRGLAGGLVGELFF. The CDR3 coding sequence is TGTGCCAGCAGCCGGGGACTAGCGGGGGGCCTAGTCGGGGAGCTGTTTTTT.

The J gene is TRBJ1-1, the V gene TRBV7-8; D gene uncertain. The CDR3 is 16 amino acids. With 1 base removed from V and 6 bases from J, the gap between germline ends came to 18 bases. Germline V gives CDR1 SGHVS, CDR2 FQNEAQ. CDR3 region: CASSLGLFLRTSEAFF. CDR3 sequence (DNA): TGTGCCAGCAGCTTAGGTTTATTTTTAAGGACTTCTGAAGCTTTCTTT.

The V and J genes are TRBV6-6 and TRBJ2-3; 9 bases map to TRBD1. V gave up 0 bases and J gave up 6 bases; unmatched junction bases: 1. Per the germline V gene, CDR1 is MNHNY and CDR2 is SVGAGI (reference sequence). The CDR3 loop spans 14 amino acids. The CDR3 loop reads CASSYSDRGDTQYF. DNA for the CDR3: TGTGCCAGCAGTTACTCGGACAGGGGCGATACGCAGTATTTT.

The rearrangement joins TRBV29-1 to TRBJ2-1; TRBD1 or TRBD2 may be the D gene (5 bases each). This CDR3 has 15 amino acids. The germline V gene encodes CDR1 SQVTM and CDR2 ANQGSEA. Deletions cut 1 base from V and 3 bases from J, with 13 bases between. In nucleotides, the CDR3 is TGCAGCGTTGAAGGTTGGGGGAGCATCTACAATGAGCAGTTCTTC. Encoded protein: CSVEGWGSIYNEQFF.

The chain uses TRBV7-2 and TRBJ1-5, with a possible D match to TRBD1 (6 bases). V lost 1 base, J lost 1 base, and 8 bases lay in between. The CDR3 length is 15 residues. CDR1 is SGHTA, CDR2 FQGNSA, per germline. The CDR3 is CASSLGRGSNQPQHF. CDR3 nucleotides: TGTGCCAGCAGCTTAGGCAGGGGAAGCAATCAGCCCCAGCATTTT.

The chain recombines TRBV5-1 with TRBJ1-6, with 7 bases fitting TRBD1. The germline gives CDR1 SGHRS, CDR2 YFSETQ. The CDR3 covers 15 residues. V was pared by 5 bases and J by 6 bases, with 8 bases of the junction left unmatched. Here the CDR3 DNA reads TGCGCCAGCAGTGAGAGGACAGGTCCTAATTCACCCCTCCACTTT. It encodes CASSERTGPNSPLHF.

V gene TRBV14 combines with J gene TRBJ2-7, with a weak D call TRBD2 (6 bases). With 1 base removed from V and 6 bases from J, the gap between germline ends came to 10 bases. There are 13 residues in the CDR3. Per germline, CDR1 SGHDN and CDR2 FVKESK. CDR3: CASSQARSGEQYF. DNA of the CDR3: TGTGCCAGCAGCCAAGCTCGTAGCGGCGAGCAGTACTTC.

The chain is built from TRBV15 and TRBJ2-1, with TRBD1 matching 9 bases. From germline, CDR1 is LNHNV and CDR2 YYDKDF (reference sequence). J was trimmed by 12 bases and V by 6 bases; bases with no gene match: 12. There are 14 residues in the CDR3. CDR3 in amino acids: CATSTFQQGAGQFF. In DNA form, the CDR3 reads TGTGCCACCAGTACCTTCCAACAGGGGGCTGGGCAGTTCTTC.

The V gene is TRBV7-2, the J gene TRBJ2-7; TRBD2 matches at 8 bases. CDR3 length: 15 residues. From germline, CDR1 is SGHTA and CDR2 FQGNSA. With V trimmed by 3 bases and J by 6 bases, 10 bases remained unmatched. The CDR3 loop is CASSLSGRGGGEQYF. In DNA form, the CDR3 reads TGTGCCAGCAGCTTGAGCGGGAGAGGGGGGGGCGAGCAGTACTTC.

In nucleotides, the CDR3 is TGTGCCAGCAAAAAAATATCAGGGGCAGGTGAAAAACTGTTTTTT. As protein: CASKKISGAGEKLFF. This chain links TRBV27 with TRBJ1-4; maybe TRBD1 (6 bases). The CDR3 is made up of 15 amino acids. The V gene's germline CDR1 is MNHEY and CDR2 SMNVEV (reference sequence). The V end lost 7 bases, the J end lost 7 bases, and 19 bases lay between the germline ends.